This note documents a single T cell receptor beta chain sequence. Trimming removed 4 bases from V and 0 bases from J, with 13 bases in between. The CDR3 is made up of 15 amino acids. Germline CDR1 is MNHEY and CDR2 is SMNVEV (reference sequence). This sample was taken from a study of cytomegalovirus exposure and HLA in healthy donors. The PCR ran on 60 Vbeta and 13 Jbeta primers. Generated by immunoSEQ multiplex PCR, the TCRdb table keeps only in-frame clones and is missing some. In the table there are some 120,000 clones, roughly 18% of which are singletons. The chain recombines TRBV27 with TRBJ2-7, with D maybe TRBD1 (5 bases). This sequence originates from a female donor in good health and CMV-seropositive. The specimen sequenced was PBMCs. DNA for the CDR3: TGTGCCAGCAGTTACCAAGGGGTACCCTCCTACGAGCAGTACTTC. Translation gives CASSYQGVPSYEQYF.